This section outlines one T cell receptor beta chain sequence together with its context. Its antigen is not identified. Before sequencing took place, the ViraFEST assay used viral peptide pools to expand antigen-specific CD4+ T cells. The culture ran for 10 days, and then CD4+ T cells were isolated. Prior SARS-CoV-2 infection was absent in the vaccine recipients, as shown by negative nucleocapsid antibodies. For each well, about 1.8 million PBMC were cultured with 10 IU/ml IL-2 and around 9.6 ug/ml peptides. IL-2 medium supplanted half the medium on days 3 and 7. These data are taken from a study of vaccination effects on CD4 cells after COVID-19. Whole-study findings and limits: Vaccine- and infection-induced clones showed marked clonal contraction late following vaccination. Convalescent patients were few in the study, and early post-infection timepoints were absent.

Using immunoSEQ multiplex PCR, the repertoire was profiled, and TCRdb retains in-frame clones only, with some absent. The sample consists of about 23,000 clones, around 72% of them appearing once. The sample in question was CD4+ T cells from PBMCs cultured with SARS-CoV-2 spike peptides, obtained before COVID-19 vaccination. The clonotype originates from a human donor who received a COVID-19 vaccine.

The CDR3 here is CASTGYQRDTQYF. In DNA, the CDR3 is TGTGCCAGTACAGGGTATCAGAGAGATACGCAGTATTTT. The V call is TRBV19, the J call TRBJ2-3; D possibly corresponds to TRBD1 (5 bases). The CDR3 contains 13 residues. V lost 7 bases to trimming and J lost 5 bases, with 13 bases between them. CDR1 is LNHDA and CDR2 is SQIVND in the germline V gene (reference sequence).